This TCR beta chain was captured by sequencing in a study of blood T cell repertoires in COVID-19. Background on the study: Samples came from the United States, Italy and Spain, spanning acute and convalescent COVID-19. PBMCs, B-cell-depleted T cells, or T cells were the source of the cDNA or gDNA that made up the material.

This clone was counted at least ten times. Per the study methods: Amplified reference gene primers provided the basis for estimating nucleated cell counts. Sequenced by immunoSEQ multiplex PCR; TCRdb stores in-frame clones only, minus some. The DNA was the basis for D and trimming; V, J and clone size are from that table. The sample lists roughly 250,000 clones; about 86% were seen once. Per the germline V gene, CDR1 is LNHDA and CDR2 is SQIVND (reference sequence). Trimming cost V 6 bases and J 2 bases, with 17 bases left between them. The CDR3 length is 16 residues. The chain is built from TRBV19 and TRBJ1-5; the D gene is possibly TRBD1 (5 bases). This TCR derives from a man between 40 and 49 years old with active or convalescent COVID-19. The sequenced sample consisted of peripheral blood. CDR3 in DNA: TGTGCCAGTAGCCTTAATGCAGGGTCTGGCAATCAGCCCCAGCATTTT. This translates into CASSLNAGSGNQPQHF.